The 30 T cell receptor beta chains reported below all come from one sample, sequenced in a study of Tregs in tolerant kidney transplant recipients. Generated by immunoSEQ multiplex PCR, the TCRdb table keeps only in-frame clones and is missing some. The sample lists some 15,000 clones, roughly 50% seen once, with 3% to 3.5% in the top ten. CFSE-labeled recipient PBMCs were cultured 6 days with irradiated graft donor PBMCs, then FACS-sorted. Their antigen targets remain unknown. The source was CD4+ T cells from blood cultured with allogeneic cells, collected before the transplant. The receptors derive from a human patient who received a combined kidney and bone marrow transplant.

This chain connects TRBV18 to TRBJ1-1; 7 bases fit TRBD1. The V gene's germline CDR1 is KGHSH and CDR2 LQKENI. This CDR3 is 18 amino acids long. V lost 1 base, J lost 5 bases, and 16 bases stayed unmatched. The CDR3 sequence: CASSPRVGGFLEGTEAFF. The CDR3 bases are TGTGCCAGCTCACCACGGGTAGGGGGCTTTCTCGAAGGGACTGAAGCTTTCTTT.

This chain joins TRBV5-6 and TRBJ2-7; TRBD2 might be the D (5 bases). With 2 bases removed from V and 7 bases from J, the gap between germline ends came to 16 bases. The germline V gene has CDR1 SGHDT and CDR2 YYEEEE. The CDR3 consists of 14 residues. CDR3 DNA sequence: TGTGCCAGCAGCTTCGAGGGCGGGTTGTATGAGCAGTACTTC. It yields the protein CASSFEGGLYEQYF.

The chain links TRBV21-1 to TRBJ2-4; whether TRBD2, the table's D call, matches the DNA was not checked. TRBV21-1 has pseudogene status. This CDR3 has 17 residues. CDR3 sequence: CASSLPLFRGTKNIQYF. As DNA, the CDR3 is TGTGCCAGCAGCCTACCTCTATTCCGGGGGACCAAAAACATTCAGTACTTC.

V usage is TRBV6-5 and J usage is TRBJ1-5; D uncertain. Trimming took 5 bases from V and 9 from J, leaving 20 bases between them. The V gene's germline CDR1 is MNHEY and CDR2 SVGAGI. CDR3 length: 15 residues. CDR3 sequence: CASSPPRLAVGPQHF. The CDR3 bases are TGTGCCAGCAGTCCCCCCCGCCTGGCCGTTGGGCCCCAGCATTTT.

The chain couples TRBV11-3 to TRBJ2-7, with TRBD1 matching 7 bases. The junction had 6 bases not matched to a gene; V was cut back by 5 bases and J by 2 bases. The germline gives CDR1 SGHNT, CDR2 YENEEA. This CDR3 contains 14 residues. The CDR3 loop reads CASSPGQLPYEQYF. CDR3 nucleotides: TGTGCCAGCAGCCCGGGACAGTTGCCCTACGAGCAGTACTTC.

This rearrangement joins TRBV4-3 to TRBJ2-7; possible D gene TRBD2, 6 bases. CDR1 and CDR2 from the germline V gene are LGHNA and YSLEER. V gave up 5 bases and J gave up 4 bases, with 12 bases separating them. The CDR3 has 13 residues. CDR3 sequence: CASSSGLSYEQYF. CDR3 in DNA: TGCGCCAGCAGCTCAGGACTATCTTACGAGCAGTACTTC.

The chain links TRBV28 to TRBJ1-1, with D unclear. The V end was cut by 3 bases, the J end by 3 bases, with 11 bases between. Germline CDR1 MDHEN, CDR2 SYDVKM. This CDR3 comprises 14 residues. The CDR3 loop reads CASSLMGRYTEAFF. The DNA of the CDR3 is TGTGCCAGCAGTTTGATGGGGAGGTACACTGAAGCTTTCTTT. The entire variable domain, with the rest obtained from reference TRBV28 and TRBJ1-1, is as follows: DVKVTQSSRYLVKRTGEKVFLECVQDMDHENMFWYRQDPGLGLRLIYFSYDVKMKEKGDIPEGYSVSREKKERFSLILESASTNQTSMYLCASSLMGRYTEAFFGQGTRLTVV.

By share, this clone counts as medium-sized. The rearrangement uses TRBV7-9 and TRBJ2-7; 7 nucleotides match TRBD1. CDR3 length: 14 amino acids. With 5 bases clipped from V and 3 bases from J, the junction kept 7 bases outside the gene matches. Germline CDR1 and CDR2: SEHNR and FQNEAQ (reference sequence). CDR3 bases: TGTGCCAGCAGCGCACAGGGGTTCGGCTACGAGCAGTACTTC. Its translation: CASSAQGFGYEQYF.

This clone occurred a few times. This chain uses TRBV7-3 with TRBJ1-1, with 8 positions matching TRBD1. This CDR3 has 15 amino acids. Per germline, CDR1 SGHTA and CDR2 FQGTGA. The V gene end was trimmed by 7 bases and the J gene end by 7 bases; junction bases not matched to a gene: 14. The CDR3 protein is CASTLDRGYAREAFF. In DNA, the CDR3 is TGTGCCAGCACCCTAGACAGGGGTTACGCGCGTGAAGCTTTCTTT.

The rearrangement joins TRBV12-5 to TRBJ1-3; maybe TRBD1 (5 bases). Germline V gene lookup returns CDR1 LGHNT and CDR2 FRNRAP. The germline V and J ends were trimmed by 7 bases and 8 bases, with 18 bases remaining between them. CDR3 length equals 14 residues. CDR3 residues: CASAQKPQGYTIYF. CDR3 bases: TGTGCTAGTGCCCAGAAACCCCAGGGATACACCATATATTTT.

This chain connects TRBV4-3 to TRBJ2-1; D uncertain. This CDR3 comprises 15 residues. Germline V gene sequence: CDR1 LGHNA, CDR2 YSLEER. Trimming left V 0 bases short and J 2 bases short, with 8 bases between. CDR3 in amino acids: CASSQDLIPYNEQFF. The CDR3 DNA follows: TGCGCCAGCAGCCAAGATCTAATCCCCTACAATGAGCAGTTCTTC.

As DNA, the CDR3 is TGTGCCAGCAGCGTGAGTATAGCGGGAGGCACAGATACGCAGTATTTT. Translation gives CASSVSIAGGTDTQYF. The chain has TRBV9 and TRBJ2-3, with 9 bases identical to TRBD2. J lost 1 base, V lost 2 bases, and 5 bases had no gene match. The germline CDR1 and CDR2 sequences are SGDLS and YYNGEE. The length of the CDR3 is 16 residues. The full variable domain, rest sourced from reference TRBV9 and TRBJ2-3, is DSGVTQTPKHLITATGQRVTLRCSPRSGDLSVYWYQQSLDQGLQFLIQYYNGEERAKGNILERFSAQQFPDLHSELNLSSLELGDSALYFCASSVSIAGGTDTQYFGPGTRLTVL.

The rearrangement uses TRBV30 and TRBJ1-1; weak D call: TRBD1 (5 bases). The germline V and J ends were trimmed by 0 bases and 6 bases, with 11 bases remaining between them. The length of the CDR3 is 13 residues. From germline, CDR1 is GTSNPN and CDR2 SVGIG (reference sequence). The CDR3 DNA follows: TGTGCCTGGAGTGTGCAGGGAATGGCTGAAGCTTTCTTT. It specifies CAWSVQGMAEAFF. Full variable domain (outside the CDR3, taken from reference TRBV30 and TRBJ1-1): SQTIHQWPATLVQPVGSPLSLECTVEGTSNPNLYWYRQAAGRGLQLLFYSVGIGQISSEVPQNLSASRPQDRQFILSSKKLLLSDSGFYLCAWSVQGMAEAFFGQGTRLTVV.

The rearrangement joins TRBV6-5 to TRBJ2-7; weak D call: TRBD2 (7 bases). This CDR3 contains 13 residues. CDR1 MNHEY and CDR2 SVGAGI come from the germline V gene. The V gene lost 8 bases and the J gene lost 0 bases, with 11 bases spanning the gap. CDR3 region: CASRGAASYEQYF. The CDR3 DNA follows: TGTGCCAGCCGGGGGGCGGCCTCCTACGAGCAGTACTTC.

The chain recombines TRBV5-1 with TRBJ1-5; D gene ambiguous. The CDR3 sequence is 13 residues long. Looked up from germline, CDR1 is SGHRS and CDR2 is YFSETQ. With 0 bases removed from V and 9 bases from J, the gap between germline ends came to 10 bases. CDR3 DNA: TGCGCCAGCAGCTTGGAACCAGATGGGCCCCAGCATTTT. It yields the protein CASSLEPDGPQHF. Based on the CDR3 plus reference TRBV5-1 and TRBJ1-5, the full variable domain is KAGVTQTPRYLIKTRGQQVTLSCSPISGHRSVSWYQQTPGQGLQFLFEYFSETQRNKGNFPGRFSGRQFSNSRSEMNVSTLELGDSALYLCASSLEPDGPQHFGDGTRLSIL.

This clone has only a few counts. The chain uses TRBV2 and TRBJ2-7, with TRBD1 identical over 7 bases. The CDR3 has 15 amino acids. J gave up 3 bases and V 6 bases, and 11 bases lay outside the gene matches. Germline CDR1 SNHLY, CDR2 FYNNEI. The CDR3 spells CASSKSGTVLYEQYF. CDR3 DNA sequence: TGTGCCAGCAGCAAGTCCGGGACAGTCCTCTACGAGCAGTACTTC.

The chain links TRBV6-5 to TRBJ2-3; D not certain. The length of the CDR3 is 13 residues. Germline CDR1 and CDR2: MNHEY and SVGAGI. Trimming removed 6 bases from V and 8 bases from J, with 15 bases in between. CDR3 residues: CASRPTDFGTQYF. The CDR3 region has the DNA TGTGCCAGCAGGCCTACAGATTTCGGTACGCAGTATTTT.

The chain's CDR3 is CASSTSGLATYNEQFF. CDR3 nucleotide sequence: TGTGCCAGCAGCACCTCAGGGCTAGCGACCTACAATGAGCAGTTCTTC. J is TRBJ2-1 and V is TRBV9, with a weak D call TRBD2 (6 bases). Trimming cost V 4 bases and J 2 bases, with 16 bases left between them. This CDR3 is 16 amino acids long. Germline-derived CDR1 and CDR2 are SGDLS and YYNGEE. Looking up the rest from reference TRBV9 and TRBJ2-1 gives the full variable domain: DSGVTQTPKHLITATGQRVTLRCSPRSGDLSVYWYQQSLDQGLQFLIQYYNGEERAKGNILERFSAQQFPDLHSELNLSSLELGDSALYFCASSTSGLATYNEQFFGPGTRLTVL.

This chain connects TRBV18 to TRBJ1-1; D is unresolved. The germline V and J ends were trimmed by 3 bases and 2 bases, with 10 bases remaining between them. The CDR3 spans 14 residues. Germline CDR1 and CDR2: KGHSH and LQKENI. CDR3 in DNA: TGTGCCAGCTCACCGGTGGGCGCAAACACTGAAGCTTTCTTT. This encodes CASSPVGANTEAFF.

This clone was seen a few times. The chain uses TRBV5-1 and TRBJ2-3; TRBD2 aligns across 15 bases. The V segment lost 3 bases and the J segment 3 bases; nucleotides outside the gene matches: 5. CDR3 length equals 17 residues. Germline CDR1 is SGHRS and CDR2 is YFSETQ. The chain's CDR3 is CASSSPGTSGRTDTQYF. The DNA for the CDR3 is TGCGCCAGCAGCTCACCGGGGACTAGCGGGAGGACAGATACGCAGTATTTT.

This chain connects TRBV11-2 to TRBJ1-5; a possible D gene is TRBD1 (5 bases). The CDR3 covers 16 residues. The V end was cut by 3 bases, the J end by 3 bases, with 15 bases between. Germline lookup yields CDR1 SGHAT and CDR2 FQNNGV. The CDR3 sequence: CASSFSAGSDNQPQHF. The CDR3 bases are TGTGCCAGCAGCTTCTCTGCAGGGTCGGACAATCAGCCCCAGCATTTT.

The V and J genes are TRBV30 and TRBJ1-6, with a weak D call TRBD1 (5 bases). The CDR3 is made up of 17 amino acids. Trimming took off 5 bases at V and 14 bases at J, with 31 bases between the two ends. Looked up from germline, CDR1 is GTSNPN and CDR2 is SVGIG (reference sequence). The CDR3 sequence: CAWAGTRKSFRGGTLHF. The CDR3 DNA reads as TGTGCCTGGGCCGGAACTCGGAAGTCCTTTCGGGGGGGAACCCTCCACTTT. Combining the CDR3 with reference TRBV30 and TRBJ1-6 gives the whole variable domain SQTIHQWPATLVQPVGSPLSLECTVEGTSNPNLYWYRQAAGRGLQLLFYSVGIGQISSEVPQNLSASRPQDRQFILSSKKLLLSDSGFYLCAWAGTRKSFRGGTLHFGNGTRLTVT.

The V and J genes are TRBV5-6 and TRBJ1-2; D is undetermined. This CDR3 spans 15 amino acids. Germline values: CDR1 SGHDT, CDR2 YYEEEE. V lost 0 bases, J lost 4 bases, and 13 bases lay in between. The CDR3 is CASSLGGVGTYGYTF. CDR3 DNA sequence: TGTGCCAGCAGCTTGGGCGGGGTCGGCACCTATGGCTACACCTTC.

The rearrangement links TRBV15 to TRBJ1-2, with D perhaps TRBD1 (6 bases). The CDR3 is 15 amino acids. The V gene's germline CDR1 is LNHNV and CDR2 YYDKDF (reference sequence). The V end was cut by 5 bases, the J end by 8 bases, with 21 bases between. DNA of the CDR3: TGTGCCACCAGCCCCCGCCGGGACACGGTACTCGGCTACACCTTC. Its translation: CATSPRRDTVLGYTF.

This clone was seen only once. The rearrangement uses TRBV19 and TRBJ1-2; D is possibly TRBD1 (5 bases). Looked up from germline, CDR1 is LNHDA and CDR2 is SQIVND (reference sequence). The V end was cut by 3 bases, the J end by 5 bases, with 13 bases between. The CDR3 is 14 residues long. CDR3 DNA sequence: TGTGCCAGTAGTATCCGCCGGGGGAGTTATGGCTACACCTTC. Translating gives CASSIRRGSYGYTF.

CDR3 loop: CAISGTGGNYGYTF. As DNA, the CDR3 is TGTGCCATCAGTGGGACAGGGGGGAACTATGGCTACACCTTC. The V and J genes are TRBV10-3 and TRBJ1-2; 10 bases map to TRBD1. The CDR3 length is 14 residues. The ends lost 4 bases at V and 2 bases at J; junction bases unmatched: 1. CDR1 and CDR2 (germline): ENHRY, SYGVKD.

This clone was seen only once. This CDR3 is CASRRDRDFSEYF. The CDR3 nucleotides are TGTGCCAGCAGGCGGGACAGGGATTTCTCGGAGTACTTC. The rearrangement joins TRBV2 to TRBJ2-7, with 9 bases lining up with TRBD1. The CDR3 totals 13 residues. Germline V gives CDR1 SNHLY, CDR2 FYNNEI. Unmatched junction bases numbered 11, after V lost 6 bases and J lost 11 bases.

Judged by abundance, this clone is medium-sized. The chain uses TRBV4-2 and TRBJ2-1; TRBD2 matches 10 bases. This CDR3 has 13 amino acids. In germline, CDR1 is LGHNA, CDR2 YNFKEQ. With 10 bases clipped from V and 3 bases from J, the junction kept 3 bases outside the gene matches. The CDR3 DNA follows: TGTGCCACACAGCGGGGGGGCTACAATGAGCAGTTCTTC. This sequence encodes CATQRGGYNEQFF.

The V call is TRBV7-7, the J call TRBJ2-4; D not resolved. CDR3 length: 16 amino acids. Germline loops: CDR1 SSHAT, CDR2 FNYEAQ (reference sequence). The V end was cut by 2 bases, the J end by 9 bases, with 20 bases between. CDR3 residues: CASSLSSGTHAPIQYF. The DNA for the CDR3 is TGTGCCAGCAGCTTATCCTCTGGCACCCATGCACCCATTCAGTACTTC.

This chain connects TRBV27 to TRBJ2-7; a weak D match, TRBD2 (5 bases). V gave up 4 bases and J gave up 7 bases, with 26 bases separating them. The length of the CDR3 is 17 residues. From germline, CDR1 is MNHEY and CDR2 SMNVEV (reference sequence). The CDR3 region is CASSSTGLLSSLREQYF. Here the CDR3 DNA reads TGTGCCAGCAGTTCCACCGGACTTCTCTCATCCCTCAGGGAGCAGTACTTC.